This TCR beta chain stems from a study of T cells in Graves' hyperthyroidism and ophthalmopathy. It was RNA transcripts that yielded the amplified TCR beta CDR3 regions. The HTBI primer set was used in a first-round RT-PCR of the TCR CDR3. TCRdb reprocessed the multiplex PCR reads via MiXCR and lists one record per CDR3 protein. The table records a few hundred thousand distinct CDR3 sequences, under 15% of them present only once. Graves' hyperthyroidism qualified as stable when ophthalmopathy did not progress within 18 months. The patients, who ranged from 18 to 65 in age, presented with newly diagnosed hyperthyroidism lasting under 2 months. Patients with uncontrolled infections, other autoimmune diseases, pregnancy or lactation were excluded. Germline values: CDR1 MDHEN, CDR2 SYDVKM. The CDR3 has 15 residues. Losses at the gene ends were 4 bases for V and 7 bases for J; bases not matched to a gene: 9.

This chain uses TRBV28 with TRBJ2-1; 8 bases match TRBD2. The sequencing input was blood. The receptor was isolated from a woman aged 25 to 39 with Graves' hyperthyroidism. The CDR3 is CASSSTGTSGNEQFF. The CDR3 coding sequence is TGTGCCAGCAGTTCGACCGGGACTAGTGGGAATGAGCAGTTCTTC.